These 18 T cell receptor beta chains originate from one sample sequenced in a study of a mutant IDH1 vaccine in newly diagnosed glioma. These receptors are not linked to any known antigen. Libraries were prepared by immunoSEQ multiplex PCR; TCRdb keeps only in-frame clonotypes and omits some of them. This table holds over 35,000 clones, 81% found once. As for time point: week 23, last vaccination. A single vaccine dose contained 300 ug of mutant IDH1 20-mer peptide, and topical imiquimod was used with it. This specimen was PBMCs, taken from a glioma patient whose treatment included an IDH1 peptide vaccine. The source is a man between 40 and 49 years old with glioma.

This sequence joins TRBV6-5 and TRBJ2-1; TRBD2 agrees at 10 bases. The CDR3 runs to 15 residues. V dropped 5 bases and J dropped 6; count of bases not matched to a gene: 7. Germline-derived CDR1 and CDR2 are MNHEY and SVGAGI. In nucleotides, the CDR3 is TGTGCCAGCAGTACGAGCGGGAGGGGAAGCAATGAGCAGTTCTTC. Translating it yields CASSTSGRGSNEQFF.

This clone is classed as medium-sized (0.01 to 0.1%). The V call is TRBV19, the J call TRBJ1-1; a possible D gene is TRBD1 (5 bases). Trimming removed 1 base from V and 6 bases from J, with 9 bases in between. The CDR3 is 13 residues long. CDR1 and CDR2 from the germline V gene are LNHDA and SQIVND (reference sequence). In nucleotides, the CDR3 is TGTGCCAGTAGTATAGTCCGGGACTCTGAAGCTTTCTTT. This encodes CASSIVRDSEAFF.

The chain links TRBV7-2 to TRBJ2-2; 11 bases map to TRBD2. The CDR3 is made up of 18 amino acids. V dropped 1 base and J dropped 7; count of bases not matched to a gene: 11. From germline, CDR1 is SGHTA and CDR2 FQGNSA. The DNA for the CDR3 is TGTGCCAGCAGCTTAGAGCCTAGCGGGGGGCGACCTGGCGGGGAGCTGTTTTTT. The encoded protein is CASSLEPSGGRPGGELFF.

Written as DNA, the CDR3 is TGTGCCAGTACCACCCGCGGGCCAACCGGATACACCTTC. It yields the protein CASTTRGPTGYTF. This chain uses TRBV19 with TRBJ1-2; no clear D gene. Trimming took 7 bases from V and 11 from J, leaving 20 bases between them. CDR1 and CDR2 from the germline V gene are LNHDA and SQIVND (reference sequence). The CDR3 extends over 13 amino acids.

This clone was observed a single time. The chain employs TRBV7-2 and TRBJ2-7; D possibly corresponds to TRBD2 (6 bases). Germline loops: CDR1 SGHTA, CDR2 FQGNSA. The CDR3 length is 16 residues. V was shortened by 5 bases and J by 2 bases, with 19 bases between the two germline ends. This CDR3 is CASSPFIREPTYEQYF. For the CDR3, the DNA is TGTGCCAGCAGCCCCTTCATTCGGGAGCCGACCTACGAGCAGTACTTC. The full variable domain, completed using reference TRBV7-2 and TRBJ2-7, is GAGVSQSPSNKVTEKGKDVELRCDPISGHTALYWYRQSLGQGLEFLIYFQGNSAPDKSGLPSDRFSAERTGGSVSTLTIQRTQQEDSAVYLCASSPFIREPTYEQYFGPGTRLTVT.

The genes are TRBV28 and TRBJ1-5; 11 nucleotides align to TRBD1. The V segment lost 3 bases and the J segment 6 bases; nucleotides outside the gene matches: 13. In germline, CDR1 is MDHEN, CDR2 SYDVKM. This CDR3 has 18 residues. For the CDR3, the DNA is TGTGCCAGCAGTTTCCAGAAGGGGACAGGGGGAATGAGTCAGCCCCAGCATTTT. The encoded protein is CASSFQKGTGGMSQPQHF.

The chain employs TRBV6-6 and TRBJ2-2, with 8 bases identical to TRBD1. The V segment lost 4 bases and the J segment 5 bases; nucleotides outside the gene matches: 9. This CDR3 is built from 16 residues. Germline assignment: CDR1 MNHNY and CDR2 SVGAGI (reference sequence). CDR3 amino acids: CASSSPTRQGTGELFF. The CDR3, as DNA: TGTGCCAGCAGTTCCCCTACCCGACAGGGGACCGGGGAGCTGTTTTTT.

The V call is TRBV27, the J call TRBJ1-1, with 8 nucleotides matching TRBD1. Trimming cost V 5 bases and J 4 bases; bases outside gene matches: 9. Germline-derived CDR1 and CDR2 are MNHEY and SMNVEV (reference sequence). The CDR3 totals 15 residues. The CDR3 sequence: CASSPRRTGSTEAFF. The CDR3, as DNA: TGTGCCAGCAGTCCCCGTCGGACAGGGTCCACTGAAGCTTTCTTT.

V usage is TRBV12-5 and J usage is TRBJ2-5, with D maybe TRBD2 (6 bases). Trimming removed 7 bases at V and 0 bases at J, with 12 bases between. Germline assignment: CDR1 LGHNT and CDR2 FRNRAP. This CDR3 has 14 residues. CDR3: CASADRDYQETQYF. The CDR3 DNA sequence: TGTGCTAGTGCGGACCGGGACTACCAAGAGACCCAGTACTTC.

The CDR3: CASWLTLGDTQYF. DNA for the CDR3: TGTGCCAGCTGGTTAACTTTAGGGGATACGCAGTATTTT. The chain links TRBV6-5 to TRBJ2-3; D is ambiguous. V lost 8 bases to trimming and J lost 6 bases, with 15 bases between them. The germline gives CDR1 MNHEY, CDR2 SVGAGI. The length of the CDR3 is 13 residues.

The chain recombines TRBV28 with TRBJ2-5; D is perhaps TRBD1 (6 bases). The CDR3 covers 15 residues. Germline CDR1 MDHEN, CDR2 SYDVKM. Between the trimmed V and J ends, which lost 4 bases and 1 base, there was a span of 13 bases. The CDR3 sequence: CASSSPQGPQETQYF. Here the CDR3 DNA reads TGTGCCAGCAGTTCCCCACAGGGCCCCCAAGAGACCCAGTACTTC.

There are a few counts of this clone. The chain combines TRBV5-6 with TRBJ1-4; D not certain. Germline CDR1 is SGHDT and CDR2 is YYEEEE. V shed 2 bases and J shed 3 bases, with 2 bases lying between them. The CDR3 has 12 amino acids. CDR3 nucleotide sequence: TGTGCCAGCAGCTTACCTAATGAAAAACTGTTTTTT. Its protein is CASSLPNEKLFF.

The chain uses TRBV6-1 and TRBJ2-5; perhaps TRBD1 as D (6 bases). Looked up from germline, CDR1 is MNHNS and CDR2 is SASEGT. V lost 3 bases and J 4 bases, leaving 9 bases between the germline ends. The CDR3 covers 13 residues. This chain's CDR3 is CASSDSGAETQYF. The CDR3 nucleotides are TGTGCCAGCAGTGATTCAGGGGCAGAGACCCAGTACTTC.

The CDR3 spells CASSATGARTDTQYF. CDR3 nucleotide sequence: TGTGCCAGCAGTGCGACCGGGGCCCGCACAGATACGCAGTATTTT. This chain links TRBV6-1 with TRBJ2-3; TRBD1 or TRBD2 may be the D gene (5 bases each). V was shortened by 4 bases and J by 1 base, with 12 bases between the two germline ends. The CDR3 runs to 15 residues. Germline values: CDR1 MNHNS, CDR2 SASEGT.

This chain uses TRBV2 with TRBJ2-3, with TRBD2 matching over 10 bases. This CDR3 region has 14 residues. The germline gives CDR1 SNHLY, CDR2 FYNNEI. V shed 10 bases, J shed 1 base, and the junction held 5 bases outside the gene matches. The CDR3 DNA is TGTGCCACCCCAGCGGGGGGGCGCACAGATACGCAGTATTTT. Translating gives CATPAGGRTDTQYF.

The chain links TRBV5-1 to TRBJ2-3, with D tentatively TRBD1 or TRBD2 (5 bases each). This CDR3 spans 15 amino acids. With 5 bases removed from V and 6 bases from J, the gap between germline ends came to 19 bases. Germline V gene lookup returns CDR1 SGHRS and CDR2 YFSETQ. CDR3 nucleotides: TGCGCCAGCAGGATCGTTGGGACGGGGACCGATACGCAGTATTTT. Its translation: CASRIVGTGTDTQYF.

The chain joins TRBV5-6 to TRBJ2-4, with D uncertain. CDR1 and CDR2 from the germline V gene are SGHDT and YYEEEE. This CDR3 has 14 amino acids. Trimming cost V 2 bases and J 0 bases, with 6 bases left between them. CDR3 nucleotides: TGTGCCAGCAGCTTCGTAGTAGCCAAAAACATTCAGTACTTC. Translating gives CASSFVVAKNIQYF. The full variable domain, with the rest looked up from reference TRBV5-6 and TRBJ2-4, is DAGVTQSPTHLIKTRGQQVTLRCSPKSGHDTVSWYQQALGQGPQFIFQYYEEEERQRGNFPDRFSGHQFPNYSSELNVNALLLGDSALYLCASSFVVAKNIQYFGAGTRLSVL.

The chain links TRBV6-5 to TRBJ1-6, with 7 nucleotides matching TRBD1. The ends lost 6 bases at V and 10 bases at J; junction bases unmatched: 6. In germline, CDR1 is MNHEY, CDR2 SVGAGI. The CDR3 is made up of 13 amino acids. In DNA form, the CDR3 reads TGTGCCAGCAGAGGACAGGCCGGCTCACCCCTCCACTTT. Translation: CASRGQAGSPLHF.